The 10 T cell receptor beta chains in this list originate from one sample, sequenced in a study of blood T cell repertoires in COVID-19 (TCRdb year 2020). The library came from the immunoSEQ multiplex PCR assay. What TCRdb holds here is the immuneACCESS table cut down to in-frame rearrangements. Part of the clones is not present; checked against another copy, under half of the missing clones reflect an unresolved V gene, and the others are unexplained. Counted in this sample were around 160,000 clones; 81% of them appeared once. The ten largest clones add up to roughly 8% of the sample. Input material: peripheral blood. All receptors come from a human donor with acute or convalescent COVID-19. The donor label of this sample is uncertain.

A note on this clone: Other DNA sequences in the sample encode the same CDR3. V and J are TRBV3-1 (or the pseudogene TRBV3-2) and TRBJ1-3; D is unresolved. CDR1 and CDR2 (germline): LGHDT, YNNKEL (reference sequence). V was shortened by 4 bases and J by 7 bases, with 8 bases between the two germline ends. The CDR3 length is 12 residues. This CDR3 reads CASSPGGNTIYF. CDR3 DNA: TGTGCCAGCAGCCCAGGCGGGAACACCATATATTTT.

V usage is TRBV5-1 and J usage is TRBJ1-6; TRBD1 agrees at 8 bases. There are 15 residues in the CDR3. Germline lookup yields CDR1 SGHRS and CDR2 YFSETQ. V gave up 4 bases and J gave up 7 bases; unmatched junction bases: 7. In DNA form, the CDR3 reads TGCGCCAGCAGCATCGGGACAGGCCCGAATTCACCCCTCCACTTT. Translating it yields CASSIGTGPNSPLHF.

This sequence joins TRBV5-1 and TRBJ2-1; 7 nucleotides match TRBD1. The CDR3 contains 15 residues. V dropped 3 bases and J dropped 3; count of bases not matched to a gene: 6. In germline, CDR1 is SGHRS, CDR2 YFSETQ. The CDR3 coding sequence is TGCGCCAGCAGCTACCCGACAGGGCACTACAATGAGCAGTTCTTC. This translates into CASSYPTGHYNEQFF.

The CDR3 DNA is TGCGCCAGCAGCTTGGGGAATAGCCCTAGCACAGATACGCAGTATTTT. It encodes CASSLGNSPSTDTQYF. The chain joins TRBV5-1 to TRBJ2-3; D is unresolved. Trimming took 0 bases from V and 0 from J, leaving 11 bases between them. This CDR3 has 16 amino acids. Per germline, CDR1 SGHRS and CDR2 YFSETQ.

V usage is TRBV12-5 and J usage is TRBJ1-2, with D perhaps matching TRBD1 (6 bases). The CDR3 has 12 residues. V lost 1 base and J lost 12, with 12 bases in between. CDR1 is LGHNT and CDR2 is FRNRAP in the germline V gene. Here the CDR3 reads CASGLDREINTF. The CDR3 bases are TGTGCTAGTGGTTTGGACAGGGAAATCAACACCTTC. Combining the CDR3 with reference TRBV12-5 and TRBJ1-2 gives the whole variable domain DARVTQTPRHKVTEMGQEVTMRCQPILGHNTVFWYRQTMMQGLELLAYFRNRAPLDDSGMPKDRFSAEMPDATLATLKIQPSEPRDSAVYFCASGLDREINTFGSGTRLTVV.

This sequence joins TRBV14 and TRBJ2-3, with 7 bases matching TRBD2. V was clipped by 3 bases and J by 8 bases; unmatched bases: 5. The CDR3 has 13 amino acids. Germline loops: CDR1 SGHDN, CDR2 FVKESK. The CDR3 DNA reads as TGTGCCAGCAGCCAGACGGGGGGAAGTACGCAGTATTTT. This codes for CASSQTGGSTQYF.

The chain joins TRBV4-1 to TRBJ2-7, with D maybe TRBD2 (6 bases). The V end was cut by 4 bases, the J end by 6 bases, with 7 bases between. The CDR3 totals 11 residues. Germline values: CDR1 MGHRA, CDR2 YSYEKL. The chain's CDR3 is CASSLGGEQYF. CDR3 nucleotide sequence: TGCGCCAGCAGCCTCGGGGGCGAGCAGTACTTC.

The V gene is TRBV3-1 (or the pseudogene TRBV3-2), the J gene TRBJ2-1, with a possible D match to TRBD2 (5 bases). V dropped 3 bases and J dropped 8 bases, with 11 bases sitting between them. Germline CDR1 is LGHDT and CDR2 is YNNKEL (reference sequence). This CDR3 has 13 residues. The CDR3 sequence is CASSHAAGDEQFF. The CDR3 nucleotides read TGTGCCAGCAGCCATGCGGCCGGGGATGAGCAGTTCTTC.

The chain uses TRBV25-1 and TRBJ1-5, with a weak D call TRBD1 (5 bases). Germline loops: CDR1 MGHDK, CDR2 SYGVNS. CDR3 length: 15 amino acids. V gave up 3 bases and J gave up 1 base, with 10 bases separating them. This CDR3 is CASSEGGGSNQPQHF. In DNA form, the CDR3 reads TGTGCCAGCAGTGAGGGGGGTGGAAGCAATCAGCCCCAGCATTTT. The whole variable domain, remainder taken from reference TRBV25-1 and TRBJ1-5, is EADIYQTPRYLVIGTGKKITLECSQTMGHDKMYWYQQDPGMELHLIHYSYGVNSTEKGDLSSESTVSRIRTEHFPLTLESARPSHTSQYLCASSEGGGSNQPQHFGDGTRLSIL.

This chain connects TRBV24-1 to TRBJ2-5; 7 bases fit TRBD1. J gave up 7 bases and V 5 bases, and 12 bases lay outside the gene matches. The CDR3 runs to 15 residues. Germline values: CDR1 KGHDR, CDR2 SFDVKD. In nucleotides, the CDR3 is TGTGCCACCAGTGCCTCGGCAGGGGGTTTGGGGACCCAGTACTTC. Protein: CATSASAGGLGTQYF.